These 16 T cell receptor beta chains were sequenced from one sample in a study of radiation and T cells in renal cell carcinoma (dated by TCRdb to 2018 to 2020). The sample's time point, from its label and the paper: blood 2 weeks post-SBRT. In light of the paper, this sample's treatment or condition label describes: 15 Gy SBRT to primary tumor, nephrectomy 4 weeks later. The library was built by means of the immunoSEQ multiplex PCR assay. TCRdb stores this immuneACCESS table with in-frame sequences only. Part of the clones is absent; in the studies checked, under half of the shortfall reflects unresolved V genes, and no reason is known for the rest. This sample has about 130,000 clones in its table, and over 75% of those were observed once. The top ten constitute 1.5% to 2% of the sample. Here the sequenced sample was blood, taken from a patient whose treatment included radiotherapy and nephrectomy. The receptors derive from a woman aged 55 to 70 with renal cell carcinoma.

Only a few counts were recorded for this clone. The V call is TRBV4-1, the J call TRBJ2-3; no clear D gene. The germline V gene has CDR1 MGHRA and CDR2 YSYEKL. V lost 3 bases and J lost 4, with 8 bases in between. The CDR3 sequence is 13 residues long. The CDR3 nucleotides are TGCGCCAGCAGCCACCAGACACCAGATACGCAGTATTTT. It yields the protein CASSHQTPDTQYF.

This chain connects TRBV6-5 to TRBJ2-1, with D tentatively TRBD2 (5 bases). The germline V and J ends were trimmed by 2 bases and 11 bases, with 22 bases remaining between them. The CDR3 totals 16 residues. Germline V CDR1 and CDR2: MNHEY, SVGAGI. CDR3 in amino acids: CASSYILADPPRKQFF. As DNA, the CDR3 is TGTGCCAGCAGTTACATCCTAGCTGACCCCCCGCGGAAGCAGTTCTTC.

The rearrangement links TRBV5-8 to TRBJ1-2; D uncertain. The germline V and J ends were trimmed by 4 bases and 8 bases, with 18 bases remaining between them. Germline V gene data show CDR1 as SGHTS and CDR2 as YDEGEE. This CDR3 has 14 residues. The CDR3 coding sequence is TGTGCCAGCAGCCACCGGGCCTTAAGAAAGGGCTACACCTTC. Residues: CASSHRALRKGYTF.

CDR3 sequence: CASSIGPFSNSPLHF. For the CDR3, the DNA is TGTGCCAGCAGCATAGGACCATTCTCTAATTCACCCCTCCACTTT. The V gene is TRBV7-3, the J gene TRBJ1-6; D is uncertain. The V end lost 5 bases, the J end lost 6 bases, and 14 bases lay between the germline ends. The germline CDR1 and CDR2 sequences are SGHTA and FQGTGA. This CDR3 spans 15 amino acids. Complete variable domain (other parts from reference TRBV7-3 and TRBJ1-6): GAGVSQTPSNKVTEKGKYVELRCDPISGHTALYWYRQSLGQGPEFLIYFQGTGAADDSGLPNDRFFAVRPEGSVSTLKIQRTERGDSAVYLCASSIGPFSNSPLHFGNGTRLTVT.

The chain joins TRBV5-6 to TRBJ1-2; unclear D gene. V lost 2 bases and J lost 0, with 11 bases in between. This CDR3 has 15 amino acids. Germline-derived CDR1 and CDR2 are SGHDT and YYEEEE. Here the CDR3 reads CASSFVRVANYGYTF. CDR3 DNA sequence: TGTGCCAGCAGCTTTGTGAGGGTTGCTAACTATGGCTACACCTTC.

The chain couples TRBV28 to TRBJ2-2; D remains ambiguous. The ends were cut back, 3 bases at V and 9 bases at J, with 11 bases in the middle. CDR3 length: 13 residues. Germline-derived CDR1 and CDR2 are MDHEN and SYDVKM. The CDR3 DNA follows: TGTGCCAGCAGTTTCGGACCGTCCCGGGAGCTGTTTTTT. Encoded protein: CASSFGPSRELFF. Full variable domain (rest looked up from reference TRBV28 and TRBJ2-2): DVKVTQSSRYLVKRTGEKVFLECVQDMDHENMFWYRQDPGLGLRLIYFSYDVKMKEKGDIPEGYSVSREKKERFSLILESASTNQTSMYLCASSFGPSRELFFGEGSRLTVL.

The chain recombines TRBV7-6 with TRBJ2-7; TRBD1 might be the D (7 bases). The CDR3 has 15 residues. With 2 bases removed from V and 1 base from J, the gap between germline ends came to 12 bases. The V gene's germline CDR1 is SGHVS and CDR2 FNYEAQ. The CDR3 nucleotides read TGTGCCAGCAGCTTAAGATCAGGGGGGTCCTACGAGCAGTACTTC. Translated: CASSLRSGGSYEQYF.

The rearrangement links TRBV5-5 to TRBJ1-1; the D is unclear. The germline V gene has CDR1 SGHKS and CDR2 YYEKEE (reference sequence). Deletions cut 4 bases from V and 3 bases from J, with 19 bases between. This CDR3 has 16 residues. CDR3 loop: CASSPKIGKLDTEAFF. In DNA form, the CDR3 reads TGTGCCAGCAGCCCGAAGATCGGGAAGTTGGACACTGAAGCTTTCTTT.

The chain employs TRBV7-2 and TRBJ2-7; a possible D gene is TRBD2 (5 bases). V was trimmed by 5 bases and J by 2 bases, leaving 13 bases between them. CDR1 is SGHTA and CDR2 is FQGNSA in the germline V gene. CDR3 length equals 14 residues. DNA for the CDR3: TGTGCCAGCAGCCCCTGGACTGTACCCTACGAGCAGTACTTC. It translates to CASSPWTVPYEQYF.

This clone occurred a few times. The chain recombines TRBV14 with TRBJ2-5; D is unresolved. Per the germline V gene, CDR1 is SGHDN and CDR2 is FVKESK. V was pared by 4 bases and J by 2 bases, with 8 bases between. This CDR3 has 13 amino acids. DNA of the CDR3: TGTGCCAGCAGCCGACCGTTTCAAGAGACCCAGTACTTC. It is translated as CASSRPFQETQYF.

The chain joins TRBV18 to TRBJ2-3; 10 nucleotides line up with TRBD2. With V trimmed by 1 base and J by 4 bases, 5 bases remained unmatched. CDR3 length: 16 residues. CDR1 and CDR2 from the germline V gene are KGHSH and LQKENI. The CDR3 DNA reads TGTGCCAGCTCACCACGGAGCGGGGGGGCGGCAGATACGCAGTATTTT. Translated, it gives CASSPRSGGAADTQYF.

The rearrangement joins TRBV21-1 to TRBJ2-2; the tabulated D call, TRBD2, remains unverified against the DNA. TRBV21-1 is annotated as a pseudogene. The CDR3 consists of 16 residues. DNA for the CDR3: TGTGCCAGCACGGGGTCCGGAGGTACGAACACCGGGGAGCTGTTTTTT. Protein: CASTGSGGTNTGELFF.

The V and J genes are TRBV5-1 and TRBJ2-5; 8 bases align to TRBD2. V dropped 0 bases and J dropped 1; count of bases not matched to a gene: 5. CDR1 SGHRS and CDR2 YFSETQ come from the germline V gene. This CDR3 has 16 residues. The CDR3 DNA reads TGCGCCAGCAGCTTGGGGGCGGGAGGATCCCAAGAGACCCAGTACTTC. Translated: CASSLGAGGSQETQYF.

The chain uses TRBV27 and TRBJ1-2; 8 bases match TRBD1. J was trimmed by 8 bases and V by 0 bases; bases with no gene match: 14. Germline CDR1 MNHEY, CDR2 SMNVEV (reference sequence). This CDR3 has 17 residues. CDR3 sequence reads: CASSLSATGVLSWGYTF. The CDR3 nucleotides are TGTGCCAGCAGTTTATCGGCGACAGGGGTTTTGTCTTGGGGCTACACCTTC.

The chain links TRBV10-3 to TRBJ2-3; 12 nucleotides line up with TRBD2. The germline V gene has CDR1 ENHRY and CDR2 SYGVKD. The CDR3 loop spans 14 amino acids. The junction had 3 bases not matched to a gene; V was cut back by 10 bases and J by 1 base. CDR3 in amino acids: CATRTSGGTDTQYF. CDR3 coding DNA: TGTGCCACCCGGACTAGCGGGGGCACAGATACGCAGTATTTT.

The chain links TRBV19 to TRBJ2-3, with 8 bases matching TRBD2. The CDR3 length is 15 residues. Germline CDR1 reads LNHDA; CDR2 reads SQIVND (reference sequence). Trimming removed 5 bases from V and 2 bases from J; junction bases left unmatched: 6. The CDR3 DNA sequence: TGTGCCAGTAGTCTAGCGGGCCCCCCCACAGATACGCAGTATTTT. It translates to CASSLAGPPTDTQYF.